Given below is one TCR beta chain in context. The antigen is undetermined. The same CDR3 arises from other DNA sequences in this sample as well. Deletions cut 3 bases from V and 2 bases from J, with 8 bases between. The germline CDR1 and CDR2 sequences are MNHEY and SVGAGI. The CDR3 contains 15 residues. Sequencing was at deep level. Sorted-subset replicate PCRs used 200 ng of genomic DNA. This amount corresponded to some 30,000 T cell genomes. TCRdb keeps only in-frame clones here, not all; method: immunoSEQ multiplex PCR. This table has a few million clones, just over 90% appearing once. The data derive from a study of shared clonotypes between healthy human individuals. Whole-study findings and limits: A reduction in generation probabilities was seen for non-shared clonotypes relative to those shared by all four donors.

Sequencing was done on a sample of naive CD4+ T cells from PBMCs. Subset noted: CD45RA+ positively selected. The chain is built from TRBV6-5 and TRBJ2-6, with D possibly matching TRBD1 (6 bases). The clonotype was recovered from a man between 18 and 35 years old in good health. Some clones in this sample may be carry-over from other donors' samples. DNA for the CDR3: TGTGCCAGCAGTTATGCAGGGGCTGGGGCCAACGTCCTGACTTTC. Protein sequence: CASSYAGAGANVLTF.